Given below is one T cell receptor (beta chain) in context. The antigen is not known. Each patient went into thyroid surgery without having received any treatment. The data were taken from a study of metastatic and nonmetastatic thyroid tumors. Study-wide background: Malignant thyroid and benign thyroid patients provided blood and tumor or nodule tissue whose repertoires were compared.

Original methodology: CDR3 was compared across clinicopathological groups, and the resulting differences were used to build a distant-metastasis classifier for papillary thyroid cancer. TCRdb re-called the PCR reads with MiXCR. In this record, the V and J calls reflect TCRdb's handling and not the investigators' own analysis. The profile covers about 15,000 clones, with around 29% appearing a single time and around an eighth taken by the ten largest. Study-wide findings and caveats: Benign nodules were reported to have significantly lower TCR beta diversity than malignant thyroid tumors, in blood and tumor.

With 4 bases removed from V and 1 base from J, the gap between germline ends came to 7 bases. The CDR3 totals 13 residues. Germline V gene data show CDR1 as SGHVS and CDR2 as FNYEAQ. The sample comprised adjacent normal tissue. This TCR was recovered from a female donor with papillary thyroid cancer or a benign thyroid nodule (not recorded which). Some clones in this sample may be carry-over from other donors' samples. The rearrangement links TRBV7-6 to TRBJ1-1; D unclear. In DNA, the CDR3 is TGTGCCAGCAGCTCTCAGGAGAACACTGAAGCTTTCTTT. This gives the protein CASSSQENTEAFF. Using reference TRBV7-6 and TRBJ1-1 for the parts outside the CDR3, the full variable domain is GAGVSQSPRYKVTKRGQDVALRCDPISGHVSLYWYRQALGQGPEFLTYFNYEAQQDKSGLPNDRFSAERPEGSISTLTIQRTEQRDSAMYRCASSSQENTEAFFGQGTRLTVV.